This record concerns one T cell receptor (beta chain) sequence. Its antigen remains unidentified. Using its own MiXCR run on the RT-PCR reads, TCRdb lists one record per CDR3 protein. The data contain hundreds of thousands of distinct CDR3 sequences, less than 30% of them singletons. This entry comes from a study of response to subunit inactivated influenza vaccine. Findings and limits, study-wide: Seasonal influenza vaccination, on each occasion, was suggested by the authors to recruit few new T cells.

CDR1 and CDR2 (germline): SGHRS, YFSETQ. The CDR3 contains 15 residues. V was clipped by 0 bases and J by 8 bases, with 14 bases between them. Sequencing was performed on CD4+ T cells sorted from PBMCs, taken roughly 5 days after vaccination. V and J are TRBV5-1 and TRBJ1-4; D is undetermined. The source is a man in his forties or fifties who received an inactivated influenza vaccine. The CDR3 sequence is CASSLGSVASEKLFF. Here the CDR3 DNA reads TGCGCCAGCAGCTTGGGCTCAGTGGCGAGCGAAAAACTGTTTTTT. Complete variable domain (other parts from reference TRBV5-1 and TRBJ1-4): KAGVTQTPRYLIKTRGQQVTLSCSPISGHRSVSWYQQTPGQGLQFLFEYFSETQRNKGNFPGRFSGRQFSNSRSEMNVSTLELGDSALYLCASSLGSVASEKLFFGSGTQLSVL.